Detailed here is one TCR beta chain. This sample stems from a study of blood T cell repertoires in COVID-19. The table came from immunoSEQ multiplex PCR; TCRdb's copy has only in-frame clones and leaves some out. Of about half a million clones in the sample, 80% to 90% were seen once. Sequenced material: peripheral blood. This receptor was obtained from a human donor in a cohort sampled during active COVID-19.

The CDR3 nucleotides read TGCGCCAGCAGCCTGAAGGCGGCGGCAGGGTGGGACACTGAAGCTTTCTTT. It encodes CASSLKAAAGWDTEAFF. The J gene is TRBJ1-1, the V gene TRBV4-1; a weak D match, TRBD1 (5 bases). The CDR3 length is 17 residues. Trimming left V 4 bases short and J 3 bases short, with 21 bases between. Germline CDR1 is MGHRA and CDR2 is YSYEKL.